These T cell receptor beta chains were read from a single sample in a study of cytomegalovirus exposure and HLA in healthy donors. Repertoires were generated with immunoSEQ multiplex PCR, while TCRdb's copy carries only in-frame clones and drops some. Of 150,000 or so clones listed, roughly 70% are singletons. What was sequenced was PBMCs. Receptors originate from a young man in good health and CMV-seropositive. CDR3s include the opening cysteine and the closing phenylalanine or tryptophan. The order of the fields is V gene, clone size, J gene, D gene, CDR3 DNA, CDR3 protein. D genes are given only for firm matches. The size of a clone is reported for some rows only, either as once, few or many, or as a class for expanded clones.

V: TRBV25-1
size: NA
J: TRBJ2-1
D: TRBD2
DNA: TGTGCCAGCAGTGATCCGCTAGCGGGACCCGCGGGCAATGAGCAGTTCTTC
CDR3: CASSDPLAGPAGNEQFF

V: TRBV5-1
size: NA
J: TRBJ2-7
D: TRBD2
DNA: TGCGCCAGCAGCTTCGTAGCGGGGCACCAAGACGAGCAGTACTTC
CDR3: CASSFVAGHQDEQYF

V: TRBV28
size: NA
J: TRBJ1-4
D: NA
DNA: TGTGCCAGCAGTTCCGGGGGGGACATGGGTGAAAAACTGTTTTTT
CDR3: CASSSGGDMGEKLFF

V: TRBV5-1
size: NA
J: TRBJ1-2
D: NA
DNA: TGCGCCAGCAGCCTCTCGGGGGGGAGACCTTACGGCTACACCTTC
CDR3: CASSLSGGRPYGYTF

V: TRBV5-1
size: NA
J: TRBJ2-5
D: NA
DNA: TGCGCCAGCAGCTTGGATGTGGGGCCACAAGAGACCCAGTACTTC
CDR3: CASSLDVGPQETQYF

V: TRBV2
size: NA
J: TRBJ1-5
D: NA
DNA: TGTGCCAGCAGTGAGGGCACCCATCAGCCCCAGCATTTT
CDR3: CASSEGTHQPQHF

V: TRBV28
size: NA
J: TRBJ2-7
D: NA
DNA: TGTGCCAGCAGTTTCCAGCCCCCGGGCTACGAGCAGTACTTC
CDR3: CASSFQPPGYEQYF

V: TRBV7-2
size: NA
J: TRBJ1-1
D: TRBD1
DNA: TGTGCCAGCAGCTTAAAGCGGCAGGGGGCCGCTGAAGCTTTCTTT
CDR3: CASSLKRQGAAEAFF

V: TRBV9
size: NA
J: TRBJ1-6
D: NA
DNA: TGTGCCAGCAGCGTTAGACTCCATGCGGATTCACCCCTCCACTTT
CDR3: CASSVRLHADSPLHF

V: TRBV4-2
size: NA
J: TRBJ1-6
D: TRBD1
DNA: TGTGCCAGCAGCCAAGATAAAGGGACAGGTCACCTCCACTTT
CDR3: CASSQDKGTGHLHF

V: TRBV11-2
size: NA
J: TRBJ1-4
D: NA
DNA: TGTGCCAGCAGCCCTCAGGCTAATGAAAAACTGTTTTTT
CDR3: CASSPQANEKLFF

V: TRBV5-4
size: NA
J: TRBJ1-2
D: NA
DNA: TGTGCCAGCAGCTTGGCCCGGAAGGAGGGCTACACCTTC
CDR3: CASSLARKEGYTF

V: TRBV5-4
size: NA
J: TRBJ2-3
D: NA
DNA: TGTGCCAGCAGCTTATTAAGGGGGGGGACAGATACGCAGTATTTT
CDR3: CASSLLRGGTDTQYF

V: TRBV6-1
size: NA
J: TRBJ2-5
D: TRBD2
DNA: TGTGCCAGCAGTGGGCGGACTAGCAGCCAAGAGACCCAGTACTTC
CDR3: CASSGRTSSQETQYF

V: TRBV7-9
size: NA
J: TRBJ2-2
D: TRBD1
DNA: TGTGCCAGCACCCCTGACAGGGACACCGGGGAGCTGTTTTTT
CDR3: CASTPDRDTGELFF

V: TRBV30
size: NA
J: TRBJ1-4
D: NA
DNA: TGTGCACGGGACACCGGAACCTTTGCAACTAATGAAAAACTGTTTTTT
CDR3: CARDTGTFATNEKLFF

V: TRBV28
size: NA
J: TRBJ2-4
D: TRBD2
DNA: TGTGCCAGCAGTTCCCGGGGGGGTAGAAACATTCAGTACTTC
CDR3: CASSSRGGRNIQYF

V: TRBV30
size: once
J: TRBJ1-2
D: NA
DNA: TGTGCCTGGAGTAACAGCAACTATGGCTACACCTTC
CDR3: CAWSNSNYGYTF

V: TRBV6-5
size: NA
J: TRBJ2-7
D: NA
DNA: TGTGCCAGCAGCGAGTGGGGCTACGAGCAGTACTTC
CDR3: CASSEWGYEQYF

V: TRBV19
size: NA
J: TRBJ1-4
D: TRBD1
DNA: TGTGCCAGTAGTATAGATACAGGGGTTGAAAAACTGTTTTTT
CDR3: CASSIDTGVEKLFF

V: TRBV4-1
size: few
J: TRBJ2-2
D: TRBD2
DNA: TGCGCCAGCAGCCAAGATCCGCAAGCGGGAGGTGACACCGGGGAGCTGTTTTTT
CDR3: CASSQDPQAGGDTGELFF

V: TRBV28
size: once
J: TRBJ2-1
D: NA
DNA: TGTGCCAGCAGCCCCCCTCAGGGTTACAATGAGCAGTTCTTC
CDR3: CASSPPQGYNEQFF

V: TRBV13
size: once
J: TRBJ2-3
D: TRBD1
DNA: TGTGCCAGCAGCGGCGACAGGGGGAGCACAGATACGCAGTATTTT
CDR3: CASSGDRGSTDTQYF

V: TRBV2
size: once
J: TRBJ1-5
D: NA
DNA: TGTGCCAGCCTGGGCACCAGCAATCAGCCCCAGCATTTT
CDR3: CASLGTSNQPQHF

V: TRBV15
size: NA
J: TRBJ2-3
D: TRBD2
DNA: TGTGCCACCAGCAGAGGACTAGCGGGTACTACAGGAGATACGCAGTATTTT
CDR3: CATSRGLAGTTGDTQYF

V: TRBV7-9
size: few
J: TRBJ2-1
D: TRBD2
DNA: TGTGCCAGCAGCCCTCAACCGGCTAGCGGGAACAATGAGCAGTTCTTC
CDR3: CASSPQPASGNNEQFF

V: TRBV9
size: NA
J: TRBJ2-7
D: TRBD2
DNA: TGTGCCAGCAGCGTAGCGGGCGGCCAGGGTTGGGGACTAGACGAGCAGTACTTC
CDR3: CASSVAGGQGWGLDEQYF

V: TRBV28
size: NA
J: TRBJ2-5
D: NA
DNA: TGTGCCGTAGGGGCTAAATTTTTAGAGACCCAGTACTTC
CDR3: CAVGAKFLETQYF

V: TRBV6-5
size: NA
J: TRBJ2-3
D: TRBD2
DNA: TGTGCCAGCAGTTACGACGGGAGGAGCACAGATACGCAGTATTTT
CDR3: CASSYDGRSTDTQYF

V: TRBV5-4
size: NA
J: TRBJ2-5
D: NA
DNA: TGTGCCAGCAGCTCTACCGGATCAGGGAAGACCCAGTACTTC
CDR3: CASSSTGSGKTQYF

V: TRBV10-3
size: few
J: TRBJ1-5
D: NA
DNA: TGTGCCATCAGTGAGGGAATCAGGGAGGCAGGCCAGCCCCAGCATTTT
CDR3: CAISEGIREAGQPQHF

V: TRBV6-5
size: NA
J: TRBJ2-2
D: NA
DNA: TGTGCCAGCAGTTACTCGAGTTTGGGGGAGCTGTTTTTT
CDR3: CASSYSSLGELFF

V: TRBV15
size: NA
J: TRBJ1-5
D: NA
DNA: TGTGCCACCGGCAGGGGACACCAGAATGGCAATCAGCCCCAGCATTTT
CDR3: CATGRGHQNGNQPQHF

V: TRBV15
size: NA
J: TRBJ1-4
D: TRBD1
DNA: TGTGCCACCAGCAGCCACAGGGGACTCAATGAAAAACTGTTTTTT
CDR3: CATSSHRGLNEKLFF

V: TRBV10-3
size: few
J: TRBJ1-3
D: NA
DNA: TGTGCCATCAGGGAACAGAGCTCTGGAAACACCATATATTTT
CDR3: CAIREQSSGNTIYF

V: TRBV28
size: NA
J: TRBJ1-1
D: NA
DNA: TGTGCCAGCAGTTTAATAAGACTCATGAACACTGAAGCTTTCTTT
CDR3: CASSLIRLMNTEAFF

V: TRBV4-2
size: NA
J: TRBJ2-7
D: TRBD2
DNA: TGTGCCAGCAGCGGCGGACTAGCCATATCCTACGAGCAGTACTTC
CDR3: CASSGGLAISYEQYF

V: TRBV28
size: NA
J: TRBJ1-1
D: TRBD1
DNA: TGTGCCAGCAGTTTCCCGGGACAGGGACACACTGAAGCTTTCTTT
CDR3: CASSFPGQGHTEAFF

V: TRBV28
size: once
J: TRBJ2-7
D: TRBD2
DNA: TGTGCCAGCAGTTTACCAGCGGGGAGCGCCTACGAGCAGTACTTC
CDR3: CASSLPAGSAYEQYF

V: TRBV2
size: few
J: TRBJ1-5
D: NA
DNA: TGTGCCAGCAGTGCCCAGACTTACAGGGACACCAATCAGCCCCAGCATTTT
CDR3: CASSAQTYRDTNQPQHF